A single sample gave rise to the 32 T cell receptor beta chains below, sequenced in a study of cytomegalovirus exposure and HLA in healthy donors. A multiplex PCR was run with 60 Vbeta primers and 13 Jbeta primers. Generated by immunoSEQ multiplex PCR, the TCRdb table keeps only in-frame clones and is missing some. The top ten hold 9% to 12% of the sample, which has about 94,000 clones, about four fifths seen once. The specimen sequenced was PBMCs. The origin of the receptors is a human donor in good health.

The chain couples TRBV5-1 to TRBJ2-1; 10 bases fit TRBD1. Unmatched junction bases numbered 9, after V lost 8 bases and J lost 7 bases. Germline V gene sequence: CDR1 SGHRS, CDR2 YFSETQ. The CDR3 length is 14 residues. CDR3 nucleotides: TGCGCCAGTCGACAGGGGGCAGGTAGGAATGAGCAGTTCTTC. The encoded protein is CASRQGAGRNEQFF.

This chain joins TRBV28 and TRBJ2-5; TRBD2 aligns across 12 bases. The CDR3 consists of 15 residues. V lost 8 bases, J lost 3 bases, and 7 bases stayed unmatched. Germline V gene lookup returns CDR1 MDHEN and CDR2 SYDVKM. The CDR3: CASGPRTSGKETQYF. CDR3 bases: TGTGCCAGCGGCCCGCGGACTAGCGGGAAAGAGACCCAGTACTTC.

The CDR3 DNA sequence: TGTGCCAGCAGCCAAGGGGCAGGGCGTTCAGAGACCCAGTACTTC. Translating gives CASSQGAGRSETQYF. The chain has TRBV21-1 and TRBJ2-5; the D call in the table, TRBD1, was not verified against the DNA. TRBV21-1 is designated a pseudogene. The CDR3 totals 15 residues.

This chain links TRBV10-2 with TRBJ1-5; D is undetermined. CDR1 is WSHSY, CDR2 SAAADI, per germline. The CDR3 length is 12 residues. V dropped 4 bases and J dropped 9 bases, with 10 bases sitting between them. The CDR3 DNA follows: TGCGCCAGCAGTGGGGCAATATGGCCCCAGCATTTT. Translated, it gives CASSGAIWPQHF.

This chain joins TRBV14 and TRBJ2-6; D is unclear. Trimming took off 1 base at V and 0 bases at J, with 10 bases between the two ends. The CDR3 is made up of 17 amino acids. The germline V gene encodes CDR1 SGHDN and CDR2 FVKESK. CDR3 residues: CASSQALPGSGANVLTF. CDR3 nucleotides: TGTGCCAGCAGCCAAGCGCTACCGGGCTCTGGGGCCAACGTCCTGACTTTC.

The sample holds a few counts of this clone. This rearrangement joins TRBV19 to TRBJ2-7, with 13 bases lining up with TRBD2. V dropped 9 bases and J dropped 3; count of bases not matched to a gene: 2. The germline V gene encodes CDR1 LNHDA and CDR2 SQIVND (reference sequence). The CDR3 contains 13 residues. The CDR3 nucleotides read TGTGCCAGCCGGACTAGCGGGGGCTACGAGCAGTACTTC. Translation: CASRTSGGYEQYF.

In this sample, this clone turned up once. This rearrangement joins TRBV27 to TRBJ2-1; 10 nucleotides agree with TRBD2. The length of the CDR3 is 13 residues. The trim removed 5 bases at V and 13 bases at J, leaving 8 bases unmatched. Germline CDR1 reads MNHEY; CDR2 reads SMNVEV (reference sequence). The CDR3 here is CASSRLAGVHQFF. In DNA form, the CDR3 reads TGTGCCAGCAGTCGCCTAGCGGGAGTGCATCAGTTCTTC.

To note about this clone: One end of the junction does not line up with germline, which may come from a read error. The chain has TRBV15 and TRBJ2-7, with a tentative D call TRBD1 (6 bases). The CDR3 contains 15 residues. Germline V gives CDR1 LNHNV, CDR2 YYDKDF (reference sequence). The CDR3 DNA is TGTGCCGCCAGCAGAGAACAGGGTGGTGCCTACGAGCAGTACTTC. Translating gives CAASREQGGAYEQYF.

The CDR3 DNA sequence: TGCGCCAGCAGCCAACCGACAGGGCTCTCCTACGAGCAGTACTTC. As protein: CASSQPTGLSYEQYF. The chain recombines TRBV4-1 with TRBJ2-7, with 7 positions matching TRBD1. Trimming removed 2 bases from V and 0 bases from J; junction bases left unmatched: 4. The CDR3 is 15 amino acids. CDR1 MGHRA and CDR2 YSYEKL come from the germline V gene.

V is TRBV15 and J is TRBJ2-7, with D hard to call. Trimming stripped 0 bases from V and 3 bases from J, with 3 bases between. CDR1 is LNHNV, CDR2 YYDKDF, per germline (reference sequence). This CDR3 contains 12 residues. CDR3 protein: CATSRDLYEQYF. The CDR3 DNA sequence: TGTGCCACCAGCAGAGATCTCTACGAGCAGTACTTC.

The chain links TRBV4-2 to TRBJ1-4, with a possible D match to TRBD1 (6 bases). This CDR3 has 14 amino acids. Germline V lookup: CDR1 LGHNA, CDR2 YNFKEQ. V was cut by 4 bases and J by 6 bases, with 12 bases left in between. This CDR3 reads CASSPGQRDEKLFF. The CDR3 DNA is TGTGCCAGCAGCCCAGGACAGAGGGATGAAAAACTGTTTTTT.

V is TRBV19 and J is TRBJ2-1, with D maybe TRBD2 (6 bases). V was cut by 2 bases and J by 7 bases, with 15 bases left in between. The germline V gene has CDR1 LNHDA and CDR2 SQIVND (reference sequence). This CDR3 is built from 15 residues. The CDR3 nucleotides are TGTGCCAGTAGTATAACTGGCGGGATGGATAATGAGCAGTTCTTC. Protein sequence: CASSITGGMDNEQFF.

There are a few counts of this clone. The chain joins TRBV18 to TRBJ2-5; D remains unclear. The CDR3 contains 11 residues. V was trimmed by 8 bases and J by 9 bases, leaving 13 bases between them. Germline CDR1 is KGHSH and CDR2 is LQKENI. The CDR3 protein is CASTRVNAQYF. The DNA of the CDR3 is TGTGCCAGCACTCGGGTCAATGCCCAGTACTTC. The complete variable domain, with remaining parts taken from reference TRBV18 and TRBJ2-5, reads NAGVMQNPRHLVRRRGQEARLRCSPMKGHSHVYWYRQLPEEGLKFMVYLQKENIIDESGMPKERFSAEFPKEGPSILRIQQVVRGDSAAYFCASTRVNAQYFGPGTRLLVL.

V usage is TRBV6-6 and J usage is TRBJ2-2, with TRBD2 identical over 8 bases. V shed 2 bases, J shed 4 bases, and the junction held 3 bases outside the gene matches. The CDR3 totals 15 residues. Germline CDR1 and CDR2: MNHNY and SVGAGI (reference sequence). The CDR3 DNA reads TGTGCCAGCAGTTACGGCGGGGGGCGCACCGGGGAGCTGTTTTTT. It is translated as CASSYGGGRTGELFF.

V gene TRBV7-3 combines with J gene TRBJ2-7, with D possibly matching TRBD2 (6 bases). The V gene lost 2 bases and the J gene lost 0 bases, with 11 bases spanning the gap. This CDR3 is built from 15 residues. Germline V gene data show CDR1 as SGHTA and CDR2 as FQGTGA. The CDR3 loop reads CASSLLSGLSYEQYF. The CDR3 DNA reads TGTGCCAGCAGCTTACTTAGCGGTCTCTCCTACGAGCAGTACTTC. The full variable domain, its missing parts supplied by reference TRBV7-3 and TRBJ2-7, is GAGVSQTPSNKVTEKGKYVELRCDPISGHTALYWYRQSLGQGPEFLIYFQGTGAADDSGLPNDRFFAVRPEGSVSTLKIQRTERGDSAVYLCASSLLSGLSYEQYFGPGTRLTVT.

CDR3 in amino acids: CAWRGQGTGAYEQYF. CDR3 coding DNA: TGTGCCTGGAGGGGGCAGGGGACAGGGGCCTACGAGCAGTACTTC. The rearrangement joins TRBV30 to TRBJ2-7; 10 positions match TRBD1. The germline V gene encodes CDR1 GTSNPN and CDR2 SVGIG (reference sequence). With 3 bases clipped from V and 2 bases from J, the junction kept 7 bases outside the gene matches. The CDR3 runs to 15 residues.

The gene calls are TRBV7-8 and TRBJ2-4; no clear D. V lost 3 bases and J 2 bases, leaving 8 bases between the germline ends. The CDR3 consists of 14 residues. Germline values: CDR1 SGHVS, CDR2 FQNEAQ. The CDR3 nucleotides are TGTGCCAGCAGCTTTTTAGACACCAAAAACATTCAGTACTTC. Its protein product is CASSFLDTKNIQYF.

The V call is TRBV6-5, the J call TRBJ1-4; 7 nucleotides agree with TRBD1. The CDR3 is made up of 15 amino acids. After removal of 2 bases from V and 7 bases from J, the junction contained 7 bases not matched to a gene. Germline V gene data show CDR1 as MNHEY and CDR2 as SVGAGI. The CDR3 bases are TGTGCCAGCAGTTACATAAAGGGGGCCGTTGAAAAACTGTTTTTT. Translation gives CASSYIKGAVEKLFF.

With respect to this clone: The junction and the germline gene differ at one end; a read error may be behind it. This chain links TRBV7-2 with TRBJ1-1; D ambiguous. Germline CDR1 and CDR2: SGHTA and FQGNSA. The CDR3 totals 15 residues. The DNA for the CDR3 is TGTGCCAGCAGCTTAGCCGGCGGCCTGAACGCTGAAGCTTTCTTT. This sequence encodes CASSLAGGLNAEAFF.

This sequence joins TRBV21-1 and TRBJ2-1; the table's D gene call, TRBD2, was not cross checked with the DNA. TRBV21-1 constitutes a pseudogene. The CDR3 sequence is 17 residues long. CDR3 protein: CASSKRGTSGGYNEQFF. The DNA of the CDR3 is TGTGCCAGCAGCAAAAGGGGAACTAGCGGGGGTTACAATGAGCAGTTCTTC.

This rearrangement joins TRBV30 to TRBJ2-7; tentatively, D is TRBD1 (5 bases). The CDR3 runs to 12 residues. CDR1 and CDR2 from the germline V gene are GTSNPN and SVGIG (reference sequence). V was pared by 0 bases and J by 8 bases, with 11 bases between. CDR3 residues: CAWSVPQGKQYF. Written as DNA, the CDR3 is TGTGCCTGGAGTGTACCCCAGGGTAAGCAGTACTTC.

The rearrangement joins TRBV5-1 to TRBJ2-1; D uncertain. V dropped 1 base and J dropped 8 bases, with 10 bases sitting between them. The CDR3 length is 13 residues. Per the germline V gene, CDR1 is SGHRS and CDR2 is YFSETQ. The CDR3 sequence: CASSLYPTDEQFF. The CDR3 DNA follows: TGCGCCAGCAGCTTGTATCCCACGGATGAGCAGTTCTTC.

The V call is TRBV6-5, the J call TRBJ2-2, with 7 positions matching TRBD2. CDR1 is MNHEY and CDR2 is SVGAGI in the germline V gene. The CDR3 runs to 16 residues. The ends lost 0 bases at V and 3 bases at J; junction bases unmatched: 4. Here the CDR3 reads CASSYSGLGHTGELFF. CDR3 nucleotides: TGTGCCAGCAGTTACTCAGGACTAGGTCACACCGGGGAGCTGTTTTTT.

V gene TRBV28 combines with J gene TRBJ2-3, with TRBD2 matching over 7 bases. The CDR3 length is 16 residues. Trimming at V came to 5 bases and at J to 10 bases, leaving 18 bases not matched to a gene. From germline, CDR1 is MDHEN and CDR2 SYDVKM. In nucleotides, the CDR3 is TGTGCCAGCAGTCTCCCTTTTTCAGGCAGGGAGGGCTCGCAGTATTTT. Its protein is CASSLPFSGREGSQYF.

The gene calls are TRBV7-6 and TRBJ1-5; possible D gene TRBD1, 6 bases. CDR3 length: 13 residues. The germline CDR1 and CDR2 sequences are SGHVS and FNYEAQ. Between the trimmed V and J ends, which lost 8 bases and 2 bases, there was a span of 10 bases. The CDR3 DNA reads TGTGCCAGCGGGACACGGGGCAATCAGCCCCAGCATTTT. The encoded protein is CASGTRGNQPQHF.

This clone was found once. The chain uses TRBV28 and TRBJ1-4; a possible D gene is TRBD1 (5 bases). Trimming left V 6 bases short and J 14 bases short, with 34 bases between. Germline V gene lookup returns CDR1 MDHEN and CDR2 SYDVKM. This CDR3 comprises 18 residues. The CDR3 nucleotides read TGTGCCAGCAGCTTCCCTCGACAAACGGCGGCCGCGGGGCCAGGTCTGTTTTTT. It translates to CASSFPRQTAAAGPGLFF.

The count of this clone is one. This chain links TRBV7-2 with TRBJ2-7; the D gene is possibly TRBD2 (5 bases). The length of the CDR3 is 14 residues. V lost 1 base to trimming and J lost 6 bases, with 13 bases between them. Per germline, CDR1 SGHTA and CDR2 FQGNSA. Written as DNA, the CDR3 is TGTGCCAGCAGCTTAGTAGTAGTCCGGGGCGAGCAGTACTTC. Protein: CASSLVVVRGEQYF.

This chain joins TRBV19 and TRBJ1-2; 7 nucleotides align to TRBD1. The germline V gene encodes CDR1 LNHDA and CDR2 SQIVND (reference sequence). The V and J ends lost 8 bases and 4 bases, in that order; junction bases with no gene match: 10. This CDR3 contains 14 residues. This CDR3 reads CASGRQGRIYGYTF. The CDR3 DNA is TGTGCCAGTGGCAGACAGGGAAGGATCTATGGCTACACCTTC.

J is TRBJ1-4 and V is TRBV7-8, with 7 bases identical to TRBD1. V was clipped by 5 bases and J by 5 bases; unmatched bases: 11. The CDR3 has 16 amino acids. Germline CDR1 and CDR2: SGHVS and FQNEAQ. The CDR3 sequence: CASSLRGKGFNEKLFF. CDR3 DNA sequence: TGTGCCAGCAGCCTCAGGGGGAAAGGGTTCAATGAAAAACTGTTTTTT.

V and J are TRBV7-9 and TRBJ1-5, with a weak D call TRBD1 (5 bases). The germline V gene encodes CDR1 SEHNR and CDR2 FQNEAQ (reference sequence). The V and J ends lost 8 bases and 3 bases respectively, with 17 bases between them. This CDR3 is built from 15 residues. The CDR3 DNA sequence: TGTGCCAGCGGCCTGGGGGGAATTGACAATCAGCCCCAGCATTTT. Its protein product is CASGLGGIDNQPQHF.

The V gene is TRBV7-9, the J gene TRBJ2-3; 8 bases match TRBD2. Trimming removed 6 bases from V and 6 bases from J; junction bases left unmatched: 11. The CDR3 is 15 amino acids. Germline values: CDR1 SEHNR, CDR2 FQNEAQ (reference sequence). CDR3 sequence (DNA): TGTGCCAGCAGTTCAATAGCGGGGAAAGGGGATACGCAGTATTTT. It encodes CASSSIAGKGDTQYF.

J is TRBJ2-7 and V is TRBV28; tentatively, D is TRBD2 (6 bases). Germline assignment: CDR1 MDHEN and CDR2 SYDVKM. V lost 5 bases to trimming and J lost 3 bases, with 17 bases between them. CDR3 length: 15 residues. CDR3 amino acids: CASSETGLQVYEQYF. DNA of the CDR3: TGTGCCAGCAGTGAGACGGGACTTCAGGTCTACGAGCAGTACTTC.